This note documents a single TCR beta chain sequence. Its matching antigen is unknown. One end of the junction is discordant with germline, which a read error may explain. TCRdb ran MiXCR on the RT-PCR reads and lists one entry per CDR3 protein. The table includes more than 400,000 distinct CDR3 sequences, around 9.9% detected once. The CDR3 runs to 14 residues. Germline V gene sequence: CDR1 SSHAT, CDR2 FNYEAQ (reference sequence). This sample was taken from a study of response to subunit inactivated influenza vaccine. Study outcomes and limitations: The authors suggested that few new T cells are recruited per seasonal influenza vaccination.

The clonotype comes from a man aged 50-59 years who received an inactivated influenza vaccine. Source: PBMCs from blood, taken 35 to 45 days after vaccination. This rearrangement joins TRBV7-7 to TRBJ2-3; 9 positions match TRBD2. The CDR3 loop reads CASSRSGGADTQYF. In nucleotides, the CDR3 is TGTGCTAGCAGCCGTAGCGGGGGTGCAGATACGCAGTATTTT.